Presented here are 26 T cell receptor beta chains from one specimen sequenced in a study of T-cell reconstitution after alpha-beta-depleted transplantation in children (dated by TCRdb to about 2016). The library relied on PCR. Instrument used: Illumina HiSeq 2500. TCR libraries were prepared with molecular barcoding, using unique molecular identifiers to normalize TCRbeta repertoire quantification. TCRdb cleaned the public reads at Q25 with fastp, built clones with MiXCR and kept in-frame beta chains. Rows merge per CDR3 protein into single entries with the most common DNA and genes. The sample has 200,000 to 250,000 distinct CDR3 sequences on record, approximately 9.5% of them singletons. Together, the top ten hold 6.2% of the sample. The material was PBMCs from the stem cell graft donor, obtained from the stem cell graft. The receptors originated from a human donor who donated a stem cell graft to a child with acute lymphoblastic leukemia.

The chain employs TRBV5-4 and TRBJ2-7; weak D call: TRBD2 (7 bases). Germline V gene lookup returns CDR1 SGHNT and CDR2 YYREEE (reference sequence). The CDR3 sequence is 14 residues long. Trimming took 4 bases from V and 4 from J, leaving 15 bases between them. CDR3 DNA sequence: TGTGCCAGCAGCCCCGGGGGGCGTCAATACGAGCAGTACTTC. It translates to CASSPGGRQYEQYF.

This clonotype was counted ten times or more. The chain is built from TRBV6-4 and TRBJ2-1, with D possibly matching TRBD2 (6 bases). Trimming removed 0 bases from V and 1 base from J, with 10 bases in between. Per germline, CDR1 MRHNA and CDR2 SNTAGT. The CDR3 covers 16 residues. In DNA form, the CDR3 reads TGTGCCAGCAGTGACTCCAGCCGGGGGTCCTACAATGAGCAGTTCTTC. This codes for CASSDSSRGSYNEQFF.

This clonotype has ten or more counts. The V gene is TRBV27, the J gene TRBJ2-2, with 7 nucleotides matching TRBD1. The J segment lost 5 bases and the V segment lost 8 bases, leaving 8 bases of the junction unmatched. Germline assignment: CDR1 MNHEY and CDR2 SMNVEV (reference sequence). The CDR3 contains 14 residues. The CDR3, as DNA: TGTGCCAGCCGTGACAGGGTATCGACCGGGGAGCTGTTTTTT. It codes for CASRDRVSTGELFF.

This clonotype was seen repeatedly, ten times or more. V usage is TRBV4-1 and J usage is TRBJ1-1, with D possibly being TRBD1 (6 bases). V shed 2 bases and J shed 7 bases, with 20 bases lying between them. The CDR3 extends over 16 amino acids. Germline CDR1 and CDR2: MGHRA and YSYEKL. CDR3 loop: CASSQPRIGQPFEAFF. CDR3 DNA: TGCGCCAGCAGCCAACCACGGATCGGACAGCCATTTGAAGCTTTCTTT.

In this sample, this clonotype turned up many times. The CDR3 loop reads CASRLGGARNTEAFF. The CDR3 DNA is TGTGCCAGCAGACTAGGAGGGGCTCGGAACACTGAAGCTTTCTTT. The gene calls are TRBV28 and TRBJ1-1; the D gene is possibly TRBD1 (5 bases). The CDR3 extends over 15 amino acids. V was cut by 6 bases and J by 1 base, with 15 bases left in between. Per germline, CDR1 MDHEN and CDR2 SYDVKM.

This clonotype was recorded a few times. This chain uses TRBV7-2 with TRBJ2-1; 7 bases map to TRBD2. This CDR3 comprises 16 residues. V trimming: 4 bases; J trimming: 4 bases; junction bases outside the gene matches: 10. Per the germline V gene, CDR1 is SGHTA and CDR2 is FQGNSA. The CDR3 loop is CASSYPGTTLYNEQFF. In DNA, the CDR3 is TGTGCCAGCAGCTATCCCGGGACTACCCTATACAATGAGCAGTTCTTC.

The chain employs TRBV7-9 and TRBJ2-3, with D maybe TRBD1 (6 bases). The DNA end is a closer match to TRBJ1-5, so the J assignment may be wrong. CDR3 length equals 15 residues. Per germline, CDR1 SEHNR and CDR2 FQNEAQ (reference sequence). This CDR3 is CASSLPAGAGDTQHF. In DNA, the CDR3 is TGTGCCAGCAGCTTACCAGCGGGGGCAGGAGATACGCAGCATTTT.

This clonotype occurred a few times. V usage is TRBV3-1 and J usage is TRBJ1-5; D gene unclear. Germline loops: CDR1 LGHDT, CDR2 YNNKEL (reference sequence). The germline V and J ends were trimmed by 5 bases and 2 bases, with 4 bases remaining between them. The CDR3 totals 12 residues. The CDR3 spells CASSSRNQPQHF. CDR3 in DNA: TGTGCCAGCAGCTCTCGCAATCAGCCCCAGCATTTT.

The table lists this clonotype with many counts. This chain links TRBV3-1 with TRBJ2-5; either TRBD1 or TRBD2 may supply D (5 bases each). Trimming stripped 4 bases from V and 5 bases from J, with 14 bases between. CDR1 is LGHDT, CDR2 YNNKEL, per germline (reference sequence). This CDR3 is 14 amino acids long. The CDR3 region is CASSPPKGSETQYF. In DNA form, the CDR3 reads TGTGCCAGCAGCCCCCCGAAGGGGAGTGAGACCCAGTACTTC.

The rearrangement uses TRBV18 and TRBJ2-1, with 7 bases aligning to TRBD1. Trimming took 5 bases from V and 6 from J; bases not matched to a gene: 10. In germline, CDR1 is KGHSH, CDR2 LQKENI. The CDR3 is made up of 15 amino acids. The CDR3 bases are TGTGCCAGCTCAAGCTTGTCGGGACAGAGCAATGAGCAGTTCTTC. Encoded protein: CASSSLSGQSNEQFF.

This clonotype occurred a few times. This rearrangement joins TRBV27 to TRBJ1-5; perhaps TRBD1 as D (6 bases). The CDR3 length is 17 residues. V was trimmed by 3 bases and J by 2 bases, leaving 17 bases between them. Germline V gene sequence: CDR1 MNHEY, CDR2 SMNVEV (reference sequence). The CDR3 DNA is TGTGCCAGCAGTTTGGCCTCAGGGGTTGGCGGCAATCAGCCCCAGCATTTT. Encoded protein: CASSLASGVGGNQPQHF.

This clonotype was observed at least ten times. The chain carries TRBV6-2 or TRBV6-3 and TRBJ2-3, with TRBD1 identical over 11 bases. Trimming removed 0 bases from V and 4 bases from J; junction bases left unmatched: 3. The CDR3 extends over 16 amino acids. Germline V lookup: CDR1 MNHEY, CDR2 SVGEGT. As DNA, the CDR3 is TGTGCCAGCAGTTACTCCGGACAGGGGGCATCAGATACGCAGTATTTT. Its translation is CASSYSGQGASDTQYF.

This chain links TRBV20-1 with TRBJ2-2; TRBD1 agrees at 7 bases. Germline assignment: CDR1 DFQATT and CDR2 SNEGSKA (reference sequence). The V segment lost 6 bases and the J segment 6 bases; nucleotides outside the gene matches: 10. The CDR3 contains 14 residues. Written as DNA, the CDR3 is TGCAGTGCCAACGGGGACAGCTCGGCCGGGGAGCTGTTTTTT. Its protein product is CSANGDSSAGELFF.

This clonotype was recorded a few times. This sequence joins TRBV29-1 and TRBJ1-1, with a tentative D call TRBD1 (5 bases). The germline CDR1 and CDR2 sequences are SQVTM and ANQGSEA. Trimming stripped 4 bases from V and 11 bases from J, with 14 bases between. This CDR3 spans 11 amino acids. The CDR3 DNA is TGCAGCGTTGGGGACCCCCCGGAGGCTTTCTTT. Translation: CSVGDPPEAFF.

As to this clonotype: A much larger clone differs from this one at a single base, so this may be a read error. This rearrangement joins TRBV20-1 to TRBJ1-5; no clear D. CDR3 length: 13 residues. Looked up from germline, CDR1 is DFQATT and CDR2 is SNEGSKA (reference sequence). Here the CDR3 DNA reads TGCAGTTCTAGCGAGAGCGATAATCAGCCCCAGCATTTT. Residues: CSSSESDNQPQHF.

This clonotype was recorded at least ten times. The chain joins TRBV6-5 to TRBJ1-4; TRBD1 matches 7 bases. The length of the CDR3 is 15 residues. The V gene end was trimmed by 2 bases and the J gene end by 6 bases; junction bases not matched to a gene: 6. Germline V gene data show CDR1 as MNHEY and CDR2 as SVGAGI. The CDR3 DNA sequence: TGTGCCAGCAGTTACCCAACAGGGGTAGATGAAAAACTGTTTTTT. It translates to CASSYPTGVDEKLFF.

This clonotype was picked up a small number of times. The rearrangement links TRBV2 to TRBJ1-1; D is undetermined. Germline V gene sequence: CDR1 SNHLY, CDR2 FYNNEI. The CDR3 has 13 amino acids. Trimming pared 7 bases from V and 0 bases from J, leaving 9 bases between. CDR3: CASMGVLNTEAFF. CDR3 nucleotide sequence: TGTGCCAGCATGGGCGTACTGAACACTGAAGCTTTCTTT.

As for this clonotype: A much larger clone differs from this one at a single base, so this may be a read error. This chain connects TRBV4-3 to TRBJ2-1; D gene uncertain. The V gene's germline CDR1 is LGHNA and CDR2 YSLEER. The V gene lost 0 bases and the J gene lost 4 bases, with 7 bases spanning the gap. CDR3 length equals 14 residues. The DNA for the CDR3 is TGCGCCAGCAGCCAAGAACCCAGGTACAATGAGCAGTTCTTC. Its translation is CASSQEPRYNEQFF.

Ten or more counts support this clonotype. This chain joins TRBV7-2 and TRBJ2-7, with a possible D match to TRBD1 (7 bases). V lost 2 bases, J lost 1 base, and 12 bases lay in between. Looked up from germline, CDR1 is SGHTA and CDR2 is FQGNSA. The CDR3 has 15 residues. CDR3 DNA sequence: TGTGCCAGCAGCTTATTTTCAGGGGGGTCCTACGAGCAGTACTTC. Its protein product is CASSLFSGGSYEQYF.

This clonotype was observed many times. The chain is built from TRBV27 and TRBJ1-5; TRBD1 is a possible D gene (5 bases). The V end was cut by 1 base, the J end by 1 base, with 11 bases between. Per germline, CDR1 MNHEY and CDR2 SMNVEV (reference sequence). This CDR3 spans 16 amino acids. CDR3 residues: CASSLFGGGSNQPQHF. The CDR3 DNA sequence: TGTGCCAGCAGTTTATTTGGGGGGGGGAGCAATCAGCCCCAGCATTTT.

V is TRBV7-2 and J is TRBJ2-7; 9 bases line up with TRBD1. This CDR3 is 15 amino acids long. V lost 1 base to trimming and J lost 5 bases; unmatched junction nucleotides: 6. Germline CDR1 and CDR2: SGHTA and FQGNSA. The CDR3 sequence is CASSLVTGQGNEQYF. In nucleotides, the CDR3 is TGTGCCAGCAGCTTAGTTACGGGACAGGGAAACGAGCAGTACTTC.

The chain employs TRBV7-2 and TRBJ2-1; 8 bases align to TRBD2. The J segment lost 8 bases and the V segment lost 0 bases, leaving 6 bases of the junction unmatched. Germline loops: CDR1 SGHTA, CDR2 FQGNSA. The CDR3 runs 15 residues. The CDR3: CASSLARGAGYEQFF. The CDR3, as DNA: TGTGCCAGCAGCTTAGCGCGGGGGGCTGGGTATGAGCAGTTCTTC.

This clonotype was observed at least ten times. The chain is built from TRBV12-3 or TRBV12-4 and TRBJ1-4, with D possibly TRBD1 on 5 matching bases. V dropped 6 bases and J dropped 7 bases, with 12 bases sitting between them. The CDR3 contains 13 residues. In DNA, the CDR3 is TGTGCCAGCAGCCTCGCGGGGACTGAAAAACTGTTTTTT. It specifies CASSLAGTEKLFF.

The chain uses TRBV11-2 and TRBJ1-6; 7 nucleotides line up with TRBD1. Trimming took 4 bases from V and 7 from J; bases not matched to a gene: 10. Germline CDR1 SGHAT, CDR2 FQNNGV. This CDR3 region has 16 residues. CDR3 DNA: TGTGCCAGCAGCTCGCGGACAGGACGCGGAAATTCACCCCTCCACTTT. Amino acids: CASSSRTGRGNSPLHF.

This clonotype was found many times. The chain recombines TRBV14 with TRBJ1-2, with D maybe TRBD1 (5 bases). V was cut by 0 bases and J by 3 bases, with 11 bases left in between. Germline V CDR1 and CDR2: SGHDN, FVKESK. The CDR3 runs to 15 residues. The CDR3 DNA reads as TGTGCCAGCAGCCAAGATCTGAGACAGTACTATGGCTACACCTTC. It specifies CASSQDLRQYYGYTF.

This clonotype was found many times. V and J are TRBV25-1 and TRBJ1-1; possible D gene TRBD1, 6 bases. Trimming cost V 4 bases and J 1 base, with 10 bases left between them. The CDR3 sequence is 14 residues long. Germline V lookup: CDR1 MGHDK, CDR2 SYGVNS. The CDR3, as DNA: TGTGCCAGCAGTGCACAGGGCTGGAACACTGAAGCTTTCTTT. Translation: CASSAQGWNTEAFF. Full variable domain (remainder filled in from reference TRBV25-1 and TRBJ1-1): EADIYQTPRYLVIGTGKKITLECSQTMGHDKMYWYQQDPGMELHLIHYSYGVNSTEKGDLSSESTVSRIRTEHFPLTLESARPSHTSQYLCASSAQGWNTEAFFGQGTRLTVV.